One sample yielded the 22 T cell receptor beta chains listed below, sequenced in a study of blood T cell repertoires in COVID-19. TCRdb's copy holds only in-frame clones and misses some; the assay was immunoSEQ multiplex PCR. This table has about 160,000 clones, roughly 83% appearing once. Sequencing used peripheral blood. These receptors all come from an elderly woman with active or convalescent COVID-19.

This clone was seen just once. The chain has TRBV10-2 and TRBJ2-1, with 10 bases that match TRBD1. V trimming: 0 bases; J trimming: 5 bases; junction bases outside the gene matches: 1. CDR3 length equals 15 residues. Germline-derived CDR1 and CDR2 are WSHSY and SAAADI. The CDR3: CASSESGQGNNEQFF. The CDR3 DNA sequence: TGCGCCAGCAGTGAGTCGGGACAGGGGAACAATGAGCAGTTCTTC.

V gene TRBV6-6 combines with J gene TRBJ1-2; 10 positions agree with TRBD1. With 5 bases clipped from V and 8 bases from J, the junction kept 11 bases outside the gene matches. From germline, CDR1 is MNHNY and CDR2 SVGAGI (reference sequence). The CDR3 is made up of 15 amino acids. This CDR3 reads CASSHKIGQGEGYTF. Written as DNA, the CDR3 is TGTGCCAGCAGTCATAAAATTGGACAGGGGGAGGGCTACACCTTC.

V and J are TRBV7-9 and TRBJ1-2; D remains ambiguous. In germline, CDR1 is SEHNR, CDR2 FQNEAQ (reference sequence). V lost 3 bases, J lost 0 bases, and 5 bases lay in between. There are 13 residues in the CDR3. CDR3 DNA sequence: TGTGCCAGCAGCTTCCCAGCTAACTATGGCTACACCTTC. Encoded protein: CASSFPANYGYTF.

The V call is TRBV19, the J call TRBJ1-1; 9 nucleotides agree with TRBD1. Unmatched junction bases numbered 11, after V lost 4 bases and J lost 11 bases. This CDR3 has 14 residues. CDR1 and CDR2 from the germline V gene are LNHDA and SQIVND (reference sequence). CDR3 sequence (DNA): TGTGCCAGTAGTAATCCGGGACAGGGATTGCAGGCTTTCTTT. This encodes CASSNPGQGLQAFF.

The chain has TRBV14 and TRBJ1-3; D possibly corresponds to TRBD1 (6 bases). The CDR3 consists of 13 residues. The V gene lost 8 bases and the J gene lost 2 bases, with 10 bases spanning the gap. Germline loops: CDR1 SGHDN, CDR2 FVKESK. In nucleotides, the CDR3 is TGTGCCAGCTCCCGGACAGCTGGAAACACCATATATTTT. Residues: CASSRTAGNTIYF.

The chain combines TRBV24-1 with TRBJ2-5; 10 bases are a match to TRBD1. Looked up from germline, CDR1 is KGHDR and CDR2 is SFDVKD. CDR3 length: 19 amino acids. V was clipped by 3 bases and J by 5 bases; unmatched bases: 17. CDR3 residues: CATSDLRAGTGEDRETQYF. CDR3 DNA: TGTGCCACCAGTGATCTAAGAGCCGGGACAGGGGAGGACCGGGAGACCCAGTACTTC.

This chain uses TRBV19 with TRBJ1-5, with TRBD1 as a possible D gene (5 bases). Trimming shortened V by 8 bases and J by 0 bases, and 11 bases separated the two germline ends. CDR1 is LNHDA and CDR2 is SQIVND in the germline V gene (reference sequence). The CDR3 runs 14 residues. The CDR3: CASGYRNSNQPQHF. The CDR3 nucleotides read TGTGCCAGTGGATACAGGAATAGCAATCAGCCCCAGCATTTT.

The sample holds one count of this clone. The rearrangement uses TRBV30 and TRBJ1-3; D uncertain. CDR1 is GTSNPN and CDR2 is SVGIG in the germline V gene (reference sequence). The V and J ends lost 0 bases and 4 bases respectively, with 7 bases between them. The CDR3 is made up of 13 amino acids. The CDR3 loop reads CAWSVLNGNTIYF. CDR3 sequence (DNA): TGTGCCTGGAGTGTACTAAACGGAAACACCATATATTTT.

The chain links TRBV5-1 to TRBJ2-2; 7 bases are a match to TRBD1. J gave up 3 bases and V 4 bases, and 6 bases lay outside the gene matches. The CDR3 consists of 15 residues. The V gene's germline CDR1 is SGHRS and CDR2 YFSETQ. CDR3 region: CASSRVDRYTGELFF. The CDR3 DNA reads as TGCGCCAGCAGCCGAGTGGACAGGTACACCGGGGAGCTGTTTTTT.

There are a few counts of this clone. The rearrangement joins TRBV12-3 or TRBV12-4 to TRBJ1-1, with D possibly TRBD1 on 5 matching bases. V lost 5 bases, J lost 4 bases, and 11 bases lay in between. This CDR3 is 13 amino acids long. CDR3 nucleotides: TGTGCCAGCAGTCCCCGGAGGGGCACTGAAGCTTTCTTT. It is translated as CASSPRRGTEAFF.

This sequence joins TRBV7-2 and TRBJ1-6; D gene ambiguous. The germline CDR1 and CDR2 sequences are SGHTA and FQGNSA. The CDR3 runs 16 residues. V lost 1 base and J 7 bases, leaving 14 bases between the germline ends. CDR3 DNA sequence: TGTGCCAGCAGCTTAGGAGTCCGATTTTACAATTCACCCCTCCACTTT. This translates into CASSLGVRFYNSPLHF.

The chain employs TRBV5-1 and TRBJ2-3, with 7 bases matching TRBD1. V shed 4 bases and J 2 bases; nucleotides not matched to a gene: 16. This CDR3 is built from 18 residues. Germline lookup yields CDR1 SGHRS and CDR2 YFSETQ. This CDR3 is CASSVPGTGAVNTDTQYF. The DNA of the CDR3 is TGCGCCAGCAGCGTACCCGGAACAGGGGCCGTAAACACAGATACGCAGTATTTT.

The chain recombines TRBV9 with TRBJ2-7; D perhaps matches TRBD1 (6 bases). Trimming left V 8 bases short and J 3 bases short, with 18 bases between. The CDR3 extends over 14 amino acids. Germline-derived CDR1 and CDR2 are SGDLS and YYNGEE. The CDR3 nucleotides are TGTGCCAGGACCTGCGACAGGTACTACTACGAGCAGTACTTC. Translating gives CARTCDRYYYEQYF.

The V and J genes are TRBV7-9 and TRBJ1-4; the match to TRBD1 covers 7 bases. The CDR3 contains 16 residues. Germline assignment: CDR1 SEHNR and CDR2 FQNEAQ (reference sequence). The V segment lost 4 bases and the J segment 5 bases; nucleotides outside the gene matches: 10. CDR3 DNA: TGTGCCAGCAGCTCTCCGCCGGGACAGACGAATGAAAAACTGTTTTTT. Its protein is CASSSPPGQTNEKLFF.

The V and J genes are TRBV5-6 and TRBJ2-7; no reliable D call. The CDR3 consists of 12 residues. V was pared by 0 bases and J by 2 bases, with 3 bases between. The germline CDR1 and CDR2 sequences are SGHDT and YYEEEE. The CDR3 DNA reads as TGTGCCAGCAGCTTGGCAGCCTACGAGCAGTACTTC. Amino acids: CASSLAAYEQYF.

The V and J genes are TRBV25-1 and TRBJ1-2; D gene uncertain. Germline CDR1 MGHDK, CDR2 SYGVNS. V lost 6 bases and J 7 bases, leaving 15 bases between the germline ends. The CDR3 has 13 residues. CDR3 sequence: CASSALQVGGYTF. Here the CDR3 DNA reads TGTGCCAGCAGCGCTCTCCAGGTTGGTGGCTACACCTTC.

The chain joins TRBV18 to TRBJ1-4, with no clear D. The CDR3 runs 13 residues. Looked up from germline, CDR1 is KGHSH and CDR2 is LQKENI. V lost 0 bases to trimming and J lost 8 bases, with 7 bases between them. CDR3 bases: TGTGCCAGCTCACCACCCCCGCAGGAAAAACTGTTTTTT. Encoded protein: CASSPPPQEKLFF.

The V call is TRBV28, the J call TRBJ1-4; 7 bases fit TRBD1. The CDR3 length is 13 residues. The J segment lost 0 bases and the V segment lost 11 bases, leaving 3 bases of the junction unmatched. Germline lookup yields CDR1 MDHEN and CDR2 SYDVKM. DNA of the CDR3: TGTGCCGGTCAGGGGGCAACTAATGAAAAACTGTTTTTT. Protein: CAGQGATNEKLFF.

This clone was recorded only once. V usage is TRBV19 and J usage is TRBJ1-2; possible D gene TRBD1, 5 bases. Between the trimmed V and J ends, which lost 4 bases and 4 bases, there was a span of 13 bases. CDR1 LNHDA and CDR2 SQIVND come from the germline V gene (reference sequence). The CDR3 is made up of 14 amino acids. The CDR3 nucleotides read TGTGCCAGTAGTAATCGCGGGGGAGTCTATGGCTACACCTTC. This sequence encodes CASSNRGGVYGYTF.

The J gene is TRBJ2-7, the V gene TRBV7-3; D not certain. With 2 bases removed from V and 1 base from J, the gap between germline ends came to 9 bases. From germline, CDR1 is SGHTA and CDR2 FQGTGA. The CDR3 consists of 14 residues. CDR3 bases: TGTGCCAGCAGCTTACAGGATTGTTCCTACGAGCAGTACTTC. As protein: CASSLQDCSYEQYF.

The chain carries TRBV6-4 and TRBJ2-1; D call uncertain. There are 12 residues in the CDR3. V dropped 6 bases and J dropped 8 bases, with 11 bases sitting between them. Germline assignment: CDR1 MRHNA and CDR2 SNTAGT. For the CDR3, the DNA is TGTGCCAGCAGGGGTTTAGGAGATGAGCAGTTCTTC. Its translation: CASRGLGDEQFF.

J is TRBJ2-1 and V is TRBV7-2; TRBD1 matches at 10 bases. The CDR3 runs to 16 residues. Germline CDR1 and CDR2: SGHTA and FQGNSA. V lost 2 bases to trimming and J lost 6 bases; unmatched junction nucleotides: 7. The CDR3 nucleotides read TGTGCCAGCAGCTTACGTGGGACAGGGGCAGGCAATGAGCAGTTCTTC. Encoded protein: CASSLRGTGAGNEQFF.